A selection of T cell receptor beta chains follows, all from one sample in a study of T cell repertoires in cytomegalovirus infection. For these TCRs, the target antigens are not known. TCRdb passed the reads through MiXCR, listing each CDR3 protein once. Of about 130,000 distinct CDR3 sequences in the sample, 20% to 30% were seen once. Material: PBMCs, sequenced either directly or after in vitro stimulation (not recorded which). These receptors originate from a human donor in good health (CMV status not recorded). Some clones in this sample may be carry-over from other donors' samples. Each CDR3 is given with its conserved first and last residue. Each record gives: CDR3 protein, CDR3 DNA, V gene, clone size, D gene, J gene. D genes are given only for firm matches. Size values are once, few and many counts, or a class for expanded clones, and some rows have none.

CDR3: CASSLAENFYNEQFF
DNA: TGTGCCAGCAGTCTAGCGGAGAACTTCTACAATGAGCAGTTCTTC
V: TRBV27
size: few
D: TRBD2
J: TRBJ2-1

CDR3: CASSQSGLVETQYF
DNA: TGCGCCAGCAGCCAGTCGGGACTAGTGGAGACCCAGTACTTC
V: TRBV4-1
size: few
D: TRBD2
J: TRBJ2-5

CDR3: CSAKRTSGPYNEQFF
DNA: TGCAGTGCAAAGAGGACTAGCGGACCCTACAATGAGCAGTTCTTC
V: TRBV20-1
size: .
D: TRBD2
J: TRBJ2-1

CDR3: CASSSSGGDTQYF
DNA: TGTGCCAGCAGCTCGTCCGGGGGTGATACGCAGTATTTT
V: TRBV7-2
size: .
D: .
J: TRBJ2-3

CDR3: CASSLERYNEQFF
DNA: TGCGCCAGCAGCTTGGAGCGCTACAATGAGCAGTTCTTC
V: TRBV5-1
size: few
D: .
J: TRBJ2-1

CDR3: CASRNPGQGFYYEQYF
DNA: TGTGCCAGCAGAAATCCGGGACAGGGGTTTTATTACGAGCAGTACTTC
V: TRBV6-2/TRBV6-3
size: .
D: TRBD1
J: TRBJ2-7

CDR3: CASSSRGTEAFF
DNA: TGTGCCAGCAGTTCTAGGGGAACTGAAGCTTTCTTT
V: TRBV28
size: few
D: .
J: TRBJ1-1

CDR3: CASSLGLLQETQYF
DNA: TGTGCCAGCAGCCTTGGACTTTTACAAGAGACCCAGTACTTC
V: TRBV7-2
size: many
D: .
J: TRBJ2-5

CDR3: CASSYRGTVSTRYTF
DNA: TGTGCCAGCAGCTATAGGGGGACAGTGTCTACACGTTACACCTTC
V: TRBV7-2
size: few
D: TRBD1
J: TRBJ1-2

CDR3: CASSLSLVGSEQYF
DNA: TGTGCCAGCAGTTTATCGCTAGTAGGGAGCGAGCAGTACTTC
V: TRBV27
size: .
D: .
J: TRBJ2-7

CDR3: CASSPTSGTHTQYF
DNA: TGTGCCAGCAGCCCTACTAGCGGGACTCATACGCAGTATTTT
V: TRBV14
size: few
D: TRBD2
J: TRBJ2-3

CDR3: CASSLATGSNPGGYTF
DNA: TGTGCCAGCAGCTTAGCTACAGGGTCAAACCCAGGCGGCTACACCTTC
V: TRBV7-6
size: few
D: .
J: TRBJ1-2

CDR3: CASSLFMRTSGRRETQYF
DNA: TGTGCCAGCAGTTTATTCATGAGGACTAGCGGGAGAAGGGAGACCCAGTACTTC
V: TRBV28
size: medium-sized
D: TRBD2
J: TRBJ2-5

CDR3: CASSIQWRSLVYNEQFF
DNA: TGTGCCAGTAGTATACAATGGAGGTCCTTGGTTTACAATGAGCAGTTCTTC
V: TRBV19
size: .
D: .
J: TRBJ2-1

CDR3: CASSRGELLTGELFF
DNA: TGTGCCAGCAGCCGCGGGGAGCTACTAACCGGGGAGCTGTTTTTT
V: TRBV7-2
size: many
D: .
J: TRBJ2-2

CDR3: CATTSRGTGNYGYTF
DNA: TGTGCCACCACCTCACGAGGGACAGGGAACTATGGCTACACCTTC
V: TRBV28
size: .
D: TRBD1
J: TRBJ1-2

CDR3: CASSQTGPLGTQCF
DNA: TGTGCCAGCAGCCAGACAGGCCCCTTAGGGACCCAGTGCTTC
V: TRBV7-6
size: .
D: .
J: TRBJ2-5

CDR3: CASSFHQGQGFTGNTIYF
DNA: TGTGCCAGCAGCTTCCACCAGGGACAGGGCTTTACTGGAAACACCATATATTTT
V: TRBV12-3/TRBV12-4
size: .
D: TRBD1
J: TRBJ1-3

CDR3: CASSFRRSGNTIYF
DNA: TGTGCCAGCAGTTTCCGCCGCTCTGGAAACACCATATATTTT
V: TRBV12-3/TRBV12-4
size: few
D: .
J: TRBJ1-3

CDR3: CASSLGSGVNEQYF
DNA: TGTGCCAGCAGCTTAGGGTCAGGGGTCAACGAGCAGTACTTC
V: TRBV7-6
size: many
D: .
J: TRBJ2-7

CDR3: CASSYLAGLLSGELFF
DNA: TGTGCCAGCAGTTACCTAGCGGGATTGTTATCCGGGGAGCTGTTTTTT
V: TRBV6-2/TRBV6-3
size: .
D: TRBD2
J: TRBJ2-2

CDR3: CASSHKAPPDGTQYF
DNA: TGTGCCAGCAGCCACAAGGCCCCGCCGGACGGGACCCAGTACTTC
V: TRBV7-2
size: .
D: .
J: TRBJ2-5

CDR3: CASSLWGGVGADTQYF
DNA: TGTGCCAGCAGCTTGTGGGGAGGGGTGGGTGCAGATACGCAGTATTTT
V: TRBV5-4
size: .
D: TRBD2
J: TRBJ2-3

CDR3: CASSLTGGTDIQYF
DNA: TGTGCCAGCAGTTTGACAGGGGGCACTGACATTCAGTACTTC
V: TRBV6-1
size: few
D: TRBD1
J: TRBJ2-4

CDR3: CASQNRGGNTGELFF
DNA: TGTGCCAGCCAAAACCGCGGGGGAAACACCGGGGAGCTGTTTTTT
V: TRBV11-3
size: .
D: TRBD2
J: TRBJ2-2

CDR3: CASRPDSPGYTF
DNA: TGTGCCAGCAGACCGGACAGCCCGGGCTACACCTTC
V: TRBV6-2/TRBV6-3
size: .
D: .
J: TRBJ1-2

CDR3: CASSPGLAYNEQFF
DNA: TGTGCCAGCAGCCCAGGACTAGCGTACAATGAGCAGTTCTTC
V: TRBV7-2
size: .
D: TRBD2
J: TRBJ2-1

CDR3: CASSLGLRANTEAFF
DNA: TGTGCCAGCAGTTTAGGTCTCAGGGCGAACACTGAAGCTTTCTTT
V: TRBV12-3/TRBV12-4
size: many
D: .
J: TRBJ1-1

CDR3: CASSWYQGNTEAFF
DNA: TGTGCCAGCAGTTGGTATCAGGGAAACACTGAAGCTTTCTTT
V: TRBV12-3/TRBV12-4
size: .
D: .
J: TRBJ1-1

CDR3: CATSESGTGSDTQYF
DNA: TGTGCCACCAGTGAATCGGGCACCGGCTCAGATACGCAGTATTTT
V: TRBV24-1
size: .
D: .
J: TRBJ2-3

CDR3: CASSLGAQSWNEQFF
DNA: TGTGCCAGCAGTTTAGGTGCCCAGTCGTGGAATGAGCAGTTCTTC
V: TRBV12-3/TRBV12-4
size: .
D: .
J: TRBJ2-1

CDR3: CASSETGTGELFF
DNA: TGTGCCAGCAGTGAAACGGGGACCGGGGAGCTGTTTTTT
V: TRBV6-1
size: .
D: .
J: TRBJ2-2

CDR3: CASSIYAYQETQYF
DNA: TGTGCCAGCAGTATCTATGCGTATCAAGAGACCCAGTACTTC
V: TRBV28
size: .
D: .
J: TRBJ2-5

CDR3: CASSRDGLRVKSQHF
DNA: TGTGCCAGCAGTCGCGATGGACTGAGGGTAAAGTCCCAGCATTTT
V: TRBV12-3/TRBV12-4
size: many
D: .
J: TRBJ1-5

CDR3: CASTLSGSSYNEQFF
DNA: TGTGCCAGCACCCTCAGCGGGAGCTCCTACAATGAGCAGTTCTTC
V: TRBV7-2
size: few
D: TRBD2
J: TRBJ2-1

CDR3: CSARKVGQETQYF
DNA: TGCAGTGCTAGAAAGGTTGGCCAAGAGACCCAGTACTTC
V: TRBV20-1
size: few
D: .
J: TRBJ2-5

CDR3: CAGRKTGSGSQVGELFF
DNA: TGTGCCGGCCGTAAGACCGGTAGCGGGAGTCAGGTCGGGGAGCTGTTTTTT
V: TRBV7-2
size: .
D: TRBD2
J: TRBJ2-2

CDR3: CASSLYPLVAGWGYGYTF
DNA: TGTGCCAGCAGTTTATACCCCCTCGTAGCAGGGTGGGGTTATGGCTACACCTTC
V: TRBV28
size: few
D: .
J: TRBJ1-2

CDR3: CASSSGTSGRVTYF
DNA: TGTGCCAGCAGCTCCGGGACTAGCGGGAGGGTGACGTACTTC
V: TRBV7-8
size: few
D: TRBD2
J: TRBJ2-4

CDR3: CASSLIIAGAYEQYF
DNA: TGTGCCAGCAGCTTAATTATAGCGGGAGCTTACGAGCAGTACTTC
V: TRBV7-3
size: once
D: TRBD2
J: TRBJ2-7

CDR3: CASSPLTNTGELFF
DNA: TGTGCCAGCAGCCCCTTGACTAACACCGGGGAGCTGTTTTTT
V: TRBV7-8
size: many
D: .
J: TRBJ2-2

CDR3: CASRQDWNTEAFF
DNA: TGTGCCAGCAGACAGGACTGGAACACTGAAGCTTTCTTT
V: TRBV6-2/TRBV6-3
size: many
D: .
J: TRBJ1-1